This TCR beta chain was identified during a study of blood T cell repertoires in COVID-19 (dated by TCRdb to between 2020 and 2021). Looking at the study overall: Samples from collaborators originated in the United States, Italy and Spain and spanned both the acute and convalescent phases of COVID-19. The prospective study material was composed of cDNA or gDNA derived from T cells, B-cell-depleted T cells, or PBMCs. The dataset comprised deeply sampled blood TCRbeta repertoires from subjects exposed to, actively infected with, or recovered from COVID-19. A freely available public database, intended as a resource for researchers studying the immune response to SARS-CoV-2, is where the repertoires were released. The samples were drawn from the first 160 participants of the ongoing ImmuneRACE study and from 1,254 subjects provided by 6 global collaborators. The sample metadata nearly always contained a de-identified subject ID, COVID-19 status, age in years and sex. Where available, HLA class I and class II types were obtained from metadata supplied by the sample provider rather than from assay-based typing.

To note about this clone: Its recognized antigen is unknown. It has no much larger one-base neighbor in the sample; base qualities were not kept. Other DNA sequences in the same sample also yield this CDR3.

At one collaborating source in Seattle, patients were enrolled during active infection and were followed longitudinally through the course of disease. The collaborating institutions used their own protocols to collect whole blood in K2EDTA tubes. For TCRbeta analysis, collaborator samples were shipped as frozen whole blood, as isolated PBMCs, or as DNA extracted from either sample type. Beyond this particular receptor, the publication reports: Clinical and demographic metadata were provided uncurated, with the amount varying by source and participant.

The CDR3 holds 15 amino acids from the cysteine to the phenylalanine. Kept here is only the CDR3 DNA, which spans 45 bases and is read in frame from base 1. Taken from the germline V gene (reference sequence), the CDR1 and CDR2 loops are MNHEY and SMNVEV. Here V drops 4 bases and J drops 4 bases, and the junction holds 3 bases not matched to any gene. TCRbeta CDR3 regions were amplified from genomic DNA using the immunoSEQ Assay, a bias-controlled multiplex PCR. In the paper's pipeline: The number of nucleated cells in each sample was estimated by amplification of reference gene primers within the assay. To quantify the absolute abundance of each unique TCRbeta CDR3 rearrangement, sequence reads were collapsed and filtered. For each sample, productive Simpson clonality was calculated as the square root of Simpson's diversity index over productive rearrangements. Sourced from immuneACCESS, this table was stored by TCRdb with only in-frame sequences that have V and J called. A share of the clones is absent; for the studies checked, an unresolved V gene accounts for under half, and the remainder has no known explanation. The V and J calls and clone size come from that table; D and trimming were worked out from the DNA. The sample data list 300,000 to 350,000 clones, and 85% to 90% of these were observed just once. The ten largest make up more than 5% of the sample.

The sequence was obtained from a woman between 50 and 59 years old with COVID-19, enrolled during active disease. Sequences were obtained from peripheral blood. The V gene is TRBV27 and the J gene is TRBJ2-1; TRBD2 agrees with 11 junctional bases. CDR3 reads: CASSSGTSGYNEQFF. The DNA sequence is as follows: TGTGCCAGCAGTTCCGGGACTAGCGGTTACAATGAGCAGTTCTTC.